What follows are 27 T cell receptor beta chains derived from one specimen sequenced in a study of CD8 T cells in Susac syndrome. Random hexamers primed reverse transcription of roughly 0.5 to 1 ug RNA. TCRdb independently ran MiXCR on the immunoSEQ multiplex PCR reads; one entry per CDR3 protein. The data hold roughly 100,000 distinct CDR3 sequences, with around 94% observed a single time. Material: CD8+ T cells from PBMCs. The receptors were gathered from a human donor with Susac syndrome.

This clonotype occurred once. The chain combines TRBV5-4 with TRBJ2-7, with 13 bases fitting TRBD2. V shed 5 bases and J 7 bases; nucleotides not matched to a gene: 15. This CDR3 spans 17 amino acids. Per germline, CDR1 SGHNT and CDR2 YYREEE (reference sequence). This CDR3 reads CASSSGLAGALSGEQYF. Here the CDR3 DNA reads TGTGCCAGCAGTTCCGGACTAGCGGGGGCCCTCTCTGGGGAGCAGTACTTC.

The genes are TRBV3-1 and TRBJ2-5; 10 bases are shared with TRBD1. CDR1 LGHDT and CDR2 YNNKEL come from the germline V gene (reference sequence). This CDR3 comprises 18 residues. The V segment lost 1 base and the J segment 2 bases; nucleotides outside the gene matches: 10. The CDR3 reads CASSQVFGRDRGQETQYF. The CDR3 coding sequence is TGTGCCAGCAGCCAAGTATTCGGACGGGACAGGGGACAAGAGACCCAGTACTTC.

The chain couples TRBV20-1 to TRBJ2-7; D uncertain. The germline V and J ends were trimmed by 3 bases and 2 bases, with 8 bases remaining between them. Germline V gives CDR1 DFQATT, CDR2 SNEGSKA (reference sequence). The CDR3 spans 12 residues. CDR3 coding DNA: TGCAGTGCTAGTAGTCAAACCTACGAGCAGTACTTC. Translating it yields CSASSQTYEQYF.

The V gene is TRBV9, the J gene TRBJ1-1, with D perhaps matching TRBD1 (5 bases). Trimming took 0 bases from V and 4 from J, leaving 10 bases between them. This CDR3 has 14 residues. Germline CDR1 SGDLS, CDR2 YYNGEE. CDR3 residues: CASSVGGTGTEAFF. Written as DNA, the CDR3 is TGTGCCAGCAGCGTAGGCGGGACGGGCACTGAAGCTTTCTTT.

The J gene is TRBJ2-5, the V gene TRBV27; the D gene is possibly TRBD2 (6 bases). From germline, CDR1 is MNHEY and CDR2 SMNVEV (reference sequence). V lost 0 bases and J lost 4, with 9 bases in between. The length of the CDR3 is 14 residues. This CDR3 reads CASSLSRLGETQYF. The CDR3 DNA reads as TGTGCCAGCAGTTTATCAAGACTAGGAGAGACCCAGTACTTC.

CDR3 DNA sequence: TGCAGTGCTTCCCCTGACAGCGGGGGCTACGAGCAGTACTTC. Translated, it gives CSASPDSGGYEQYF. The rearrangement joins TRBV20-1 to TRBJ2-7; 8 nucleotides align to TRBD2. CDR1 and CDR2 from the germline V gene are DFQATT and SNEGSKA (reference sequence). The CDR3 runs to 14 residues. The trim removed 5 bases at V and 3 bases at J, leaving 9 bases unmatched.

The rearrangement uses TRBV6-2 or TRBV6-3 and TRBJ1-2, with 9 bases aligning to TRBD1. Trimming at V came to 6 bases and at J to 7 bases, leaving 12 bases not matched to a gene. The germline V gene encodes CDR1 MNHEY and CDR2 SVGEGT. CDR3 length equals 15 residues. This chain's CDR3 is CASRTSPGQGLGYTF. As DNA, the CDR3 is TGTGCCAGCAGGACGAGCCCGGGACAGGGTCTTGGCTACACCTTC.

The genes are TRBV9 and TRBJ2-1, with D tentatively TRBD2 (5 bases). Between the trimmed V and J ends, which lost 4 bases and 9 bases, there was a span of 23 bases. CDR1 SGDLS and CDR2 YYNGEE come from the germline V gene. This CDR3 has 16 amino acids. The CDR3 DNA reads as TGTGCCAGCAGCCCCCCCGCTTCGCCCGCTAGCATTGAGCAGTTCTTC. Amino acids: CASSPPASPASIEQFF.

The CDR3 coding sequence is TGTGCCAGCAGCCAGGAACCCTATGGCTACACCTTC. Its protein is CASSQEPYGYTF. The J gene is TRBJ1-2, the V gene TRBV2; D gene unclear. Germline CDR1 SNHLY, CDR2 FYNNEI. The CDR3 is 12 residues long. V dropped 6 bases and J dropped 4 bases, with 9 bases sitting between them.

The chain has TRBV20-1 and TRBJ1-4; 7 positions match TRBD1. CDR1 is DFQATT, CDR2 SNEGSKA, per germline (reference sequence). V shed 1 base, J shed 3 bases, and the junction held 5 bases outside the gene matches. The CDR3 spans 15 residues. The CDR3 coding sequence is TGCAGTGCTAGAGCCCCGGACAGGCCTAATGAAAAACTGTTTTTT. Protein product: CSARAPDRPNEKLFF.

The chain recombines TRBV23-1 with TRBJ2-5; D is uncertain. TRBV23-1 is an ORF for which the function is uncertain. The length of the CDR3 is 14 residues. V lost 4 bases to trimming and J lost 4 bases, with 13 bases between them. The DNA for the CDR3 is TGCGCCAGCAGTCTTCCTGAGCACCGAGAGACCCAGTACTTC. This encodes CASSLPEHRETQYF.

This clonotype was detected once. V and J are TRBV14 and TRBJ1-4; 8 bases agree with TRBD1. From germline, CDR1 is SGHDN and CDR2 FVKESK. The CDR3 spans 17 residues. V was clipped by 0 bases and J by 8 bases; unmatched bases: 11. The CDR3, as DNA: TGTGCCAGCAGCCAAGACAGGGGGCGCCTTGCAGAAGAAAAACTGTTTTTT. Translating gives CASSQDRGRLAEEKLFF.

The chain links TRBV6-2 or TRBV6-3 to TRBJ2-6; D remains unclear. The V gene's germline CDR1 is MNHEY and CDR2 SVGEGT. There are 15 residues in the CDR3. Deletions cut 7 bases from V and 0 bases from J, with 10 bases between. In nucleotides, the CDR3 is TGTGCCAGCATGGGATTAGACTCTGGGGCCAACGTCCTGACTTTC. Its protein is CASMGLDSGANVLTF.

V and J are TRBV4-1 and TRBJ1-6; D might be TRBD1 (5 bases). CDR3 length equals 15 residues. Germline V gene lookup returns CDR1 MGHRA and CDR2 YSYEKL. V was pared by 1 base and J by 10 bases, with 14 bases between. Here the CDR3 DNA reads TGCGCCAGCAGCCAAGGGGGCGCGAGCGGGTCACCCCTCCACTTT. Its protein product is CASSQGGASGSPLHF.

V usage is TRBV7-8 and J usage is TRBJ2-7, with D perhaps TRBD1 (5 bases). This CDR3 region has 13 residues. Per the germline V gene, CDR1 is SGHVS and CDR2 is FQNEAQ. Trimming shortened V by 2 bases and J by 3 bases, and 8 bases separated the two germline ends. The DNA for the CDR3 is TGTGCCAGCAGCTTATCCCAGGGCTACGAGCAGTACTTC. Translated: CASSLSQGYEQYF.

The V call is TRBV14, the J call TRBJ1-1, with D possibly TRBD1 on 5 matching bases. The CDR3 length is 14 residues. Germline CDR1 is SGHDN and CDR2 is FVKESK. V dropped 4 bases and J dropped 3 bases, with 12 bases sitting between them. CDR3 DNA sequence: TGTGCCAGCAGCCGGCGGGGCACGGACACTGAAGCTTTCTTT. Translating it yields CASSRRGTDTEAFF.

Written as DNA, the CDR3 is TGTGCCAGCAGTTCGGGGAATGGGGCCAACGTCCTGACTTTC. Translated, it gives CASSSGNGANVLTF. The chain has TRBV27 and TRBJ2-6; TRBD2 is a possible D gene (5 bases). The length of the CDR3 is 14 residues. The germline V gene has CDR1 MNHEY and CDR2 SMNVEV (reference sequence). Deletions cut 4 bases from V and 3 bases from J, with 7 bases between.

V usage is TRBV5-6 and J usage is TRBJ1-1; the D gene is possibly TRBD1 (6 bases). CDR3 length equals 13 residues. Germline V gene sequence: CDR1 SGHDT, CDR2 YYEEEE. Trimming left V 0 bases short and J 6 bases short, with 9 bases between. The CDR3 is CASSLGGRPEAFF. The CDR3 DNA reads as TGTGCCAGCAGCTTGGGGGGGCGGCCTGAAGCTTTCTTT.

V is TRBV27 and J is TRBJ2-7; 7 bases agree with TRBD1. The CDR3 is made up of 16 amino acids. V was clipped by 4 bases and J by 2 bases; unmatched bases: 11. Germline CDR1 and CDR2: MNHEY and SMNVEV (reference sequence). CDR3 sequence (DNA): TGTGCCAGCAGTTCGTCACAGGGGACGTTAACCTACGAGCAGTACTTC. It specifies CASSSSQGTLTYEQYF.

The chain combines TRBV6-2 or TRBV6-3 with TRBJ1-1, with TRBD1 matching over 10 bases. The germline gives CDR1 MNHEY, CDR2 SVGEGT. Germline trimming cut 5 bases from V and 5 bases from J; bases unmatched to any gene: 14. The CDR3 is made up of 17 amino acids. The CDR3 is CASSVFGTGALRTEAFF. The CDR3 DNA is TGTGCCAGCAGTGTCTTTGGGACAGGGGCTTTAAGAACTGAAGCTTTCTTT.

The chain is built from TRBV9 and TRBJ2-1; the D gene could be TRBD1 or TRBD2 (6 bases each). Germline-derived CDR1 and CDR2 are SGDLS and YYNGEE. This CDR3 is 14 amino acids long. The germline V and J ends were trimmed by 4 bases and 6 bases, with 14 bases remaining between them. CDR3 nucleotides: TGTGCCAGCAGCCCAGGCAGGGGAGGCAATGAGCAGTTCTTC. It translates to CASSPGRGGNEQFF.

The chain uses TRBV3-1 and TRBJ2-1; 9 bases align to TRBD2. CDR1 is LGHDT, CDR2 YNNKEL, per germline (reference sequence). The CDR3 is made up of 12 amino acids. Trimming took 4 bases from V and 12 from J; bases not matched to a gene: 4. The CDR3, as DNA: TGTGCCAGCAGCCCTCCAGCGGGGGGGCAGTTCTTC. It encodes CASSPPAGGQFF.

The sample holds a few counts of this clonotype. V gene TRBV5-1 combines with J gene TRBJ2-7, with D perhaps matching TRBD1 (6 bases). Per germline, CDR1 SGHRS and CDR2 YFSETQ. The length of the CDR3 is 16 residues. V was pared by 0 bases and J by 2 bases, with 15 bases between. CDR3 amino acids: CASSLVGQGPTYEQYF. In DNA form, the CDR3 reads TGCGCCAGCAGCTTGGTGGGTCAGGGGCCCACCTACGAGCAGTACTTC. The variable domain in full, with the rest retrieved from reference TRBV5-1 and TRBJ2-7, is KAGVTQTPRYLIKTRGQQVTLSCSPISGHRSVSWYQQTPGQGLQFLFEYFSETQRNKGNFPGRFSGRQFSNSRSEMNVSTLELGDSALYLCASSLVGQGPTYEQYFGPGTRLTVT.

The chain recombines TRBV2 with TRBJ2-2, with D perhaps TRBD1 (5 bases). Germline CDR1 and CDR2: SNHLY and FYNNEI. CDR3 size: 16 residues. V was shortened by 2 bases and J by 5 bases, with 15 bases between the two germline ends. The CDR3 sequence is CASSEWGRVPTGELFF. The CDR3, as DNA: TGTGCCAGCAGTGAATGGGGCAGGGTTCCTACCGGGGAGCTGTTTTTT.

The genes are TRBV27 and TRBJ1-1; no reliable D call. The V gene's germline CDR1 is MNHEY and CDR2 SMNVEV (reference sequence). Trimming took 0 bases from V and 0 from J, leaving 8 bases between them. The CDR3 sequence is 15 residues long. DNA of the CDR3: TGTGCCAGCAGTTTATCAGGCAGGATGAACACTGAAGCTTTCTTT. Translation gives CASSLSGRMNTEAFF.

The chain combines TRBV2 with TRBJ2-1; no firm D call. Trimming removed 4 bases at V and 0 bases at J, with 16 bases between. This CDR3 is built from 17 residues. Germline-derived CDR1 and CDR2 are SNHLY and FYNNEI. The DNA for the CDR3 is TGTGCCAGCAGTGTGGTTCGGGCTCCTAGCTCCTACAATGAGCAGTTCTTC. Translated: CASSVVRAPSSYNEQFF.

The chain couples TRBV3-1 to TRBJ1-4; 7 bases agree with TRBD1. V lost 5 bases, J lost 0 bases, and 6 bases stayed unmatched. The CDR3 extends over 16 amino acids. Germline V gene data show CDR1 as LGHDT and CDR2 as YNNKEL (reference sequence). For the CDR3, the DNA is TGTGCCAGCAGCTCCCGGACAGGAACAACTAATGAAAAACTGTTTTTT. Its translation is CASSSRTGTTNEKLFF.